This T cell receptor (beta chain) was identified during a study of radiotherapy plus CTLA-4 blockade in lung cancer. Study-level information: Of all patients, over 15% responded objectively and roughly 31% showed disease control. Study-level results: An expansion of tumor-derived TCR clones occurred in blood after radiotherapy plus ipilimumab. How blood T cell clones changed early, along with interferon-beta, reportedly forecast response best.

Each patient with chemo-refractory metastatic non-small-cell lung cancer was treated with focal radiation plus CTLA-4 blockade using ipilimumab. Comment on this clone: The antigen is undetermined.

The CDR3 is made up of 14 amino acids. V dropped 4 bases and J dropped 0 bases, with 10 bases sitting between them. In germline, CDR1 is SQVTM, CDR2 ANQGSEA. Here immunoSEQ multiplex PCR was the method, and the copy in TCRdb shows in-frame clones only, minus some. The table records 84,000 or so clones, about 85% of them present only once. This chain connects TRBV29-1 to TRBJ1-3; D may be TRBD1 (6 bases). Source: peripheral blood, taken from a patient treated with radiotherapy plus ipilimumab. This clonotype was sampled from a human donor with non-small cell lung cancer that progressed on radiotherapy plus ipilimumab. The CDR3 DNA reads TGCAGCGTTGGTACAGGGAACTCTGGAAACACCATATATTTT. It yields the protein CSVGTGNSGNTIYF.